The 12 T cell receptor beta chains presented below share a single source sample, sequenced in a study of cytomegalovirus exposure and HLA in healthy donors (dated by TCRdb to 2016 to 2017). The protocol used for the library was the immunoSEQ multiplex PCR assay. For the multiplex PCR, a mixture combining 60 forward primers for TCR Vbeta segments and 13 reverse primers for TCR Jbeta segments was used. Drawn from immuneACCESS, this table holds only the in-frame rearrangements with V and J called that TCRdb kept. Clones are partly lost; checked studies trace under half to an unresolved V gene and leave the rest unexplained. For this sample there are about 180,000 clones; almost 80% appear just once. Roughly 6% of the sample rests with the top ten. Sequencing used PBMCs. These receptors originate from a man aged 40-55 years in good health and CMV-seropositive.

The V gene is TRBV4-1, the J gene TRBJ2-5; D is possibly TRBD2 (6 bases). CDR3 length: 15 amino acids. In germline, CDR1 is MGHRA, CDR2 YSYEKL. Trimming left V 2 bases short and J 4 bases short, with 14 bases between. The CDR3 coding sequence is TGCGCCAGCAGCCAATTAGGAGCGGGCGGAGAGACCCAGTACTTC. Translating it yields CASSQLGAGGETQYF.

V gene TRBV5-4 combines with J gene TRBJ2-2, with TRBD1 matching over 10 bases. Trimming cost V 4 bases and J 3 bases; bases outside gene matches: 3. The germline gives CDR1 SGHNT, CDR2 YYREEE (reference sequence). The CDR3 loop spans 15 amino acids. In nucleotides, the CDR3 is TGTGCCAGCAGCCTGGGACAGGGGTACACCGGGGAGCTGTTTTTT. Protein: CASSLGQGYTGELFF.

In DNA, the CDR3 is TGTGCCAGCAGCGTAGATACAGGAATGAACACTGAAGCTTTCTTT. As protein: CASSVDTGMNTEAFF. This rearrangement joins TRBV9 to TRBJ1-1; TRBD1 is a possible D gene (5 bases). This CDR3 spans 15 amino acids. Between the trimmed V and J ends, which lost 0 bases and 0 bases, there was a span of 9 bases. Germline CDR1 and CDR2: SGDLS and YYNGEE.

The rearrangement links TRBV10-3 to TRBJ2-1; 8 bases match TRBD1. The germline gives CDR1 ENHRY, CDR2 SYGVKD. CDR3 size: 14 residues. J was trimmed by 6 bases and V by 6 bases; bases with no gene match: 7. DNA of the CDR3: TGTGCCATCAGGGGACAGGTGTTCGGCAATGAGCAGTTCTTC. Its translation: CAIRGQVFGNEQFF.

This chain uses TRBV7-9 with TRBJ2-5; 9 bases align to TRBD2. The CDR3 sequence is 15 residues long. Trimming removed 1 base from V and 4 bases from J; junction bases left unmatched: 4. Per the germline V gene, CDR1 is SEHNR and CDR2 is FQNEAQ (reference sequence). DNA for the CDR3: TGTGCCAGCAGCTTAGTTTCACTAGCGGGAGAGACCCAGTACTTC. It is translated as CASSLVSLAGETQYF.

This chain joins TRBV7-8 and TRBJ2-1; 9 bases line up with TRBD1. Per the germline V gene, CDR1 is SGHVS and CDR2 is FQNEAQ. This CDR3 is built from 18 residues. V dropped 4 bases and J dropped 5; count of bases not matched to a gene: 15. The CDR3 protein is CASSSRWAGQGTNNEQFF. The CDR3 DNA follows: TGTGCCAGCAGCTCAAGGTGGGCAGGACAGGGGACCAACAATGAGCAGTTCTTC.

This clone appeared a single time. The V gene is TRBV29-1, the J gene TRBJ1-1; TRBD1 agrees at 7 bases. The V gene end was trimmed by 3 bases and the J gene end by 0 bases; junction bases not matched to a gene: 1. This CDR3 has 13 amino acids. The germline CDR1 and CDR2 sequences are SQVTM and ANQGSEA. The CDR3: CSVEGQMNTEAFF. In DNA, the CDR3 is TGCAGCGTTGAGGGACAGATGAACACTGAAGCTTTCTTT. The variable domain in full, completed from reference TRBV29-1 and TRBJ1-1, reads SAVISQKPSRDICQRGTSLTIQCQVDSQVTMMFWYRQQPGQSLTLIATANQGSEATYESGFVIDKFPISRPNLTFSTLTVSNMSPEDSSIYLCSVEGQMNTEAFFGQGTRLTVV.

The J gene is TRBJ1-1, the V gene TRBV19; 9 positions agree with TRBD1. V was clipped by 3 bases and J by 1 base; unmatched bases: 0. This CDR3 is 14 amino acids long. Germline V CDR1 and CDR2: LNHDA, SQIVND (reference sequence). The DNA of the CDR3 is TGTGCCAGTAGTATGACAGGGGGGAACACTGAAGCTTTCTTT. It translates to CASSMTGGNTEAFF.

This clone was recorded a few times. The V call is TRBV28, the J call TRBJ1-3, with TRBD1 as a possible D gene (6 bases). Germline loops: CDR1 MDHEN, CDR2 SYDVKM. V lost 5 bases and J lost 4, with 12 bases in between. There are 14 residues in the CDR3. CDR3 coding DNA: TGTGCCAGCAGTCCAGCAGGGGCCGGAAACACCATATATTTT. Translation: CASSPAGAGNTIYF. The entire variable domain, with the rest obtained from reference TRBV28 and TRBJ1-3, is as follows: DVKVTQSSRYLVKRTGEKVFLECVQDMDHENMFWYRQDPGLGLRLIYFSYDVKMKEKGDIPEGYSVSREKKERFSLILESASTNQTSMYLCASSPAGAGNTIYFGEGSWLTVV.

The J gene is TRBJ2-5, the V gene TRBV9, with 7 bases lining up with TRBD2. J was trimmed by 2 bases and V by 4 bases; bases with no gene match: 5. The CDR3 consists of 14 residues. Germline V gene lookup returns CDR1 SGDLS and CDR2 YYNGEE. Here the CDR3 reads CASSLGGGQETQYF. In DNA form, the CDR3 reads TGTGCCAGCAGCCTCGGCGGGGGACAAGAGACCCAGTACTTC.

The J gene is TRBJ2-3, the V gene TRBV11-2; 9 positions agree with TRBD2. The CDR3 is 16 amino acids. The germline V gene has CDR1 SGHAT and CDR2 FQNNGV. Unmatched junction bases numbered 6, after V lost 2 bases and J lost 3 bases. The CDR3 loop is CASSLNLAGLTDTQYF. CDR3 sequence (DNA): TGTGCCAGCAGCTTAAACCTAGCGGGATTAACAGATACGCAGTATTTT.

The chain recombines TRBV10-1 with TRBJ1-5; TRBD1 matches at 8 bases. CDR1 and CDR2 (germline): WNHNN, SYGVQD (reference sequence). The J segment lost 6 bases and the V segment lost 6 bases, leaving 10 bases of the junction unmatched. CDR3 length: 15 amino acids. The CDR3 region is CASSDGQGAGQPQHF. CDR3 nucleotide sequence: TGCGCCAGCAGCGATGGACAGGGAGCCGGTCAGCCCCAGCATTTT.